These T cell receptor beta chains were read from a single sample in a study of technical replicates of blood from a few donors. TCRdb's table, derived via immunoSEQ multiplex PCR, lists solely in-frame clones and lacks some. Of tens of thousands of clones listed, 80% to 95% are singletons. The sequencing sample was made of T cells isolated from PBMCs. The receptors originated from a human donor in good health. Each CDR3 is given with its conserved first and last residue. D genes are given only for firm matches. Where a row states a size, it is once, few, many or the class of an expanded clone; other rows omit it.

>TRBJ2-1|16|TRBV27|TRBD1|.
CASSPPQGATYNEQFF
TGTGCCAGCAGTCCCCCTCAGGGGGCGACCTACAATGAGCAGTTCTTC
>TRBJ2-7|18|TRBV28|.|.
CASSLFAPVRVEDYEQYF
TGTGCCAGCAGTTTATTCGCCCCAGTACGCGTTGAGGACTACGAGCAGTACTTC
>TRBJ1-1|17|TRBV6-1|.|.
CASSESGGVIAGTEAFF
TGTGCCAGCAGTGAATCGGGGGGGGTAATTGCGGGCACTGAAGCTTTCTTT
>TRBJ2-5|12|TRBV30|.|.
CAWSAGSETQYF
TGTGCCTGGAGTGCGGGGAGCGAGACCCAGTACTTC
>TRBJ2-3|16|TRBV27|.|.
CASGYGPGRGQDTQYF
TGTGCCAGCGGGTACGGGCCCGGTAGAGGACAAGATACGCAGTATTTT
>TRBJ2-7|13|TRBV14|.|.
CASSQGTAYEQYF
TGTGCCAGCAGCCAGGGGACTGCCTACGAGCAGTACTTC
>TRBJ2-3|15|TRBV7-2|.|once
CASSLRGPSTDTQYF
TGTGCCAGCAGCTTACGCGGGCCTAGCACAGATACGCAGTATTTT
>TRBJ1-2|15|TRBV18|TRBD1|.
CASSPWTGTGYGYTF
TGTGCCAGCTCACCCTGGACAGGGACAGGCTATGGCTACACCTTC
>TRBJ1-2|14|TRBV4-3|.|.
CASSPLGEQYGYTF
TGCGCCAGCAGCCCCCTGGGCGAACAGTATGGCTACACCTTC
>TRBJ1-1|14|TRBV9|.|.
CASSAQGVSTEAFF
TGTGCCAGCAGCGCACAGGGAGTGAGCACTGAAGCTTTCTTT
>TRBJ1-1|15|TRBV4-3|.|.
CASSQVTTGGTEAFF
TGCGCCAGCAGCCAAGTTACGACAGGCGGAACTGAAGCTTTCTTT
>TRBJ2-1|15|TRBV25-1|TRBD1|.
CASSVSQGDYNEQFF
TGTGCCAGCAGTGTTAGTCAGGGGGACTACAATGAGCAGTTCTTC
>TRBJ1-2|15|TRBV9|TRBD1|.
CASSVPGDRGYGYTF
TGTGCCAGCAGCGTACCCGGGGACAGGGGGTATGGCTACACCTTC
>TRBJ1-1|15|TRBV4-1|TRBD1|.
CASSQRTGAVTEAFF
TGCGCCAGCAGCCAAAGGACAGGGGCCGTCACTGAAGCTTTCTTT
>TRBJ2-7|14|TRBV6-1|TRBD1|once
CASSDTGGPYEQYF
TGTGCCAGCAGTGATACAGGGGGCCCCTACGAGCAGTACTTC
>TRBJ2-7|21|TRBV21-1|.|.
CASSKSQWRGQGFCLAHEQYF
TGTGCCAGCAGCAAATCTCAGTGGAGGGGACAGGGCTTTTGTCTGGCCCACGAGCAGTACTTC
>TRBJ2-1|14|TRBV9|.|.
CASSVGSLGNEQFF
TGTGCCAGCAGCGTCGGGAGTCTGGGCAATGAGCAGTTCTTC
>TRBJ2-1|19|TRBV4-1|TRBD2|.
CASSPTSARRGGSYNEQFF
TGCGCCAGCAGCCCTACTTCGGCGAGGCGGGGGGGATCCTACAATGAGCAGTTCTTC
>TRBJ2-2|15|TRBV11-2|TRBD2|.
CASRGTSGNTGELFF
TGTGCCAGCAGAGGGACTAGCGGGAACACCGGGGAGCTGTTTTTT
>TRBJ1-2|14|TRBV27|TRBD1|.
CASSRQDRYYGYTF
TGTGCCAGCAGTAGACAGGACAGGTACTATGGCTACACCTTC
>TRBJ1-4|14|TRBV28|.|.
CASSFDRPNEKLFF
TGTGCCAGCAGTTTCGACAGACCTAATGAAAAACTGTTTTTT
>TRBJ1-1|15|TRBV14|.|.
CASSQITGKRTEAFF
TGTGCCAGCAGCCAGATAACAGGGAAAAGAACTGAAGCTTTCTTT
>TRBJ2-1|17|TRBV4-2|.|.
CASSQAQDISSYNEQFF
TGTGCCAGCAGCCAAGCCCAGGACATAAGCTCCTACAATGAGCAGTTCTTC
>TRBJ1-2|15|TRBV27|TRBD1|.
CASSPRQGENYGYTF
TGTGCCAGCAGTCCCCGACAGGGGGAGAACTATGGCTACACCTTC
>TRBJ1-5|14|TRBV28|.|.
CASTAGGRGQPQHF
TGTGCCAGCACTGCCGGGGGGCGGGGACAGCCCCAGCATTTT
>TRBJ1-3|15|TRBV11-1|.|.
CASSQNGDSGNTIYF
TGTGCCAGCAGCCAGAATGGAGATTCGGGAAACACCATATATTTT
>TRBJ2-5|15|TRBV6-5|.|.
CASSYSDRFSKEQYF
TGTGCCAGCAGTTACTCCGACAGGTTTTCGAAGGAGCAGTACTTC
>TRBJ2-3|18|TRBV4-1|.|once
CASSQETFLASGTDTQYF
TGCGCCAGCAGCCAAGAAACCTTTCTGGCTAGCGGCACAGATACGCAGTATTTT
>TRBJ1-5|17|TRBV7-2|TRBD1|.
CASSVGGEGAWEQPQHF
TGTGCCAGCAGCGTAGGTGGCGAGGGGGCCTGGGAACAGCCCCAGCATTTT
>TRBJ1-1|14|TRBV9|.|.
CASSGGGGVFEAFF
TGTGCCAGCAGCGGAGGGGGAGGGGTGTTTGAAGCTTTCTTT
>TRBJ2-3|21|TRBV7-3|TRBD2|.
CASSLQVPGAGGRVRTDTQYF
TGTGCCAGCAGCTTACAGGTGCCCGGGGCGGGAGGGAGGGTTAGGACAGATACGCAGTATTTT
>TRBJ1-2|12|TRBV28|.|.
CASSLNAGGYTF
TGTGCCAGCAGTTTAAATGCGGGTGGCTACACCTTC
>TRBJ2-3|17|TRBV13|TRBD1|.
CASSLNYGQGSTDTQYF
TGTGCCAGCAGCTTAAATTACGGACAGGGGAGCACAGATACGCAGTATTTT
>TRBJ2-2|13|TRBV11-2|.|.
CASSFTATGELFF
TGTGCCAGCAGCTTTACAGCCACCGGGGAGCTGTTTTTT
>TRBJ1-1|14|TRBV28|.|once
CASGYAGYDTEAFF
TGTGCCAGCGGTTACGCAGGGTACGACACTGAAGCTTTCTTT
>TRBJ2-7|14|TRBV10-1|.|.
CASSVRDIYDEQYF
TGCGCCAGCAGTGTACGGGACATATACGACGAGCAGTACTTC
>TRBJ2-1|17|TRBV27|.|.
CASSLLMRPSSYNEQFF
TGTGCCAGCAGTTTATTGATGCGGCCCTCTTCCTACAATGAGCAGTTCTTC
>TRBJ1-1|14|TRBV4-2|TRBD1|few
CASSQVPGGTEAFF
TGTGCCAGCAGCCAAGTCCCAGGGGGCACTGAAGCTTTCTTT
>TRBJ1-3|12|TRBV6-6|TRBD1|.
CASGTAGNTIYF
TGTGCCAGCGGGACAGCTGGAAACACCATATATTTT
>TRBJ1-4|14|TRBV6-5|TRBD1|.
CASSWTGTNEKLFF
TGTGCCAGCAGTTGGACAGGGACTAATGAAAAACTGTTTTTT
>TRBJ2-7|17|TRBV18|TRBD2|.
CASSPPGLAGTSYEQYF
TGTGCCAGCTCACCTCCAGGACTAGCGGGAACATCCTACGAGCAGTACTTC
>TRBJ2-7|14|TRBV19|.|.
CASSIFLEAHEQYF
TGTGCCAGTAGTATTTTCCTCGAGGCCCACGAGCAGTACTTC
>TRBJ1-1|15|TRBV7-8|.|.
CASSLTWQVNTEAFF
TGTGCCAGCAGCTTAACGTGGCAGGTGAACACTGAAGCTTTCTTT
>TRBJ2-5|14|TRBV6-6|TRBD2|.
CATSGASGAETQYF
TGTGCCACAAGCGGGGCAAGCGGGGCGGAGACCCAGTACTTC
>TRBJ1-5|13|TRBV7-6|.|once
CASSTNSNQPQHF
TGTGCCAGCAGCACAAATAGCAATCAGCCCCAGCATTTT
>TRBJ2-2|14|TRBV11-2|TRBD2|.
CASSSSGSTGELFF
TGTGCCAGCAGCTCTAGCGGAAGCACCGGGGAGCTGTTTTTT
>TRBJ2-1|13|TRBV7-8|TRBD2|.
CASSSGLGPEQFF
TGTGCCAGCAGCTCCGGACTAGGTCCAGAGCAGTTCTTC
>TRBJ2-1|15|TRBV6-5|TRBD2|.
CASSPTSGTYNEQFF
TGTGCCAGCAGCCCGACTAGCGGGACGTACAATGAGCAGTTCTTC
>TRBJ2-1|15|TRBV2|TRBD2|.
CASSEGGGAYNEQFF
TGTGCCAGCAGTGAGGGGGGGGGTGCCTACAATGAGCAGTTCTTC
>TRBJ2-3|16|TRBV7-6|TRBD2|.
CASSLGSGGGPDTQYF
TGTGCCAGCAGCTTAGGCAGCGGGGGGGGCCCAGATACGCAGTATTTT
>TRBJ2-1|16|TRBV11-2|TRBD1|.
CASAYRQGSSYNEQFF
TGTGCCAGCGCATACAGACAGGGGAGCTCCTACAATGAGCAGTTCTTC
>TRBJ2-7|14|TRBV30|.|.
CAWSVRISRDGLDF
TGTGCCTGGAGCGTAAGAATATCCCGGGATGGATTAGACTTC
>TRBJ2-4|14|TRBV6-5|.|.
CASQGNLYKNIQYF
TGTGCCAGCCAGGGGAACCTCTACAAAAACATTCAGTACTTC
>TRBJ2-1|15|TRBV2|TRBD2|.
CASSVYGGVMDEQFF
TGTGCCAGCAGTGTCTACGGGGGGGTTATGGATGAGCAGTTCTTC